The 16 T cell receptor beta chains listed next were all sequenced from one sample in a study of blood T cell repertoires in COVID-19. Some clones are missing from TCRdb's copy, which holds only in-frame ones; the method was immunoSEQ multiplex PCR. The sample lists about 310,000 clones; 90% were seen once. Sequencing was performed on peripheral blood. The receptors come from a woman in her forties with COVID-19, enrolled during active disease.

This clone was picked up a small number of times. The rearrangement joins TRBV2 to TRBJ1-6; TRBD1 matches at 7 bases. The CDR3 is made up of 15 amino acids. J was trimmed by 7 bases and V by 3 bases; bases with no gene match: 6. CDR1 is SNHLY and CDR2 is FYNNEI in the germline V gene. The CDR3, as DNA: TGTGCCAGCAGTGAGCTCCCACAGGGGAATTCACCCCTCCACTTT. Translated: CASSELPQGNSPLHF.

Comment on this clone: Other DNA variants within this sample encode the same CDR3. J is TRBJ1-5 and V is TRBV5-1; maybe TRBD1 (5 bases). The CDR3 loop spans 15 amino acids. The germline V and J ends were trimmed by 0 bases and 5 bases, with 12 bases remaining between them. CDR1 is SGHRS and CDR2 is YFSETQ in the germline V gene. DNA of the CDR3: TGCGCCAGCAGCTTGGGCCCCGGGGGGGATCAGCCCCAGCATTTT. Translating it yields CASSLGPGGDQPQHF. The full variable domain, in which reference TRBV5-1 and TRBJ1-5 provide the parts outside the CDR3, is KAGVTQTPRYLIKTRGQQVTLSCSPISGHRSVSWYQQTPGQGLQFLFEYFSETQRNKGNFPGRFSGRQFSNSRSEMNVSTLELGDSALYLCASSLGPGGDQPQHFGDGTRLSIL.

V gene TRBV5-6 combines with J gene TRBJ2-7; D is perhaps TRBD2 (5 bases). Trimming removed 0 bases from V and 6 bases from J, with 16 bases in between. The CDR3 runs to 15 residues. CDR1 is SGHDT, CDR2 YYEEEE, per germline. The CDR3 DNA follows: TGTGCCAGCAGCTTGGCTTCTTTTGATGGGAGCGAGCAGTACTTC. Encoded protein: CASSLASFDGSEQYF.

This clone was seen only a few times. This chain uses TRBV19 with TRBJ1-5; possible D gene TRBD1, 5 bases. The germline V and J ends were trimmed by 1 base and 0 bases, with 10 bases remaining between them. The germline V gene encodes CDR1 LNHDA and CDR2 SQIVND (reference sequence). CDR3 length equals 16 residues. In DNA, the CDR3 is TGTGCCAGTAGTATAGGGGGCCCGCATAGCAATCAGCCCCAGCATTTT. Residues: CASSIGGPHSNQPQHF.

The DNA of the CDR3 is TGTGCCAGCAGCTTATCAACCGGGACAGGGGGCGATCAGCCCCAGCATTTT. This codes for CASSLSTGTGGDQPQHF. The V gene is TRBV7-9, the J gene TRBJ1-5; 12 bases are a match to TRBD1. With V trimmed by 2 bases and J by 5 bases, 7 bases remained unmatched. CDR3 length: 17 amino acids. The V gene's germline CDR1 is SEHNR and CDR2 FQNEAQ (reference sequence).

This clone showed up just once. This sequence joins TRBV7-6 and TRBJ2-3; TRBD2 is a possible D gene (5 bases). This CDR3 is built from 16 residues. The germline V gene encodes CDR1 SGHVS and CDR2 FNYEAQ. Trimming cost V 2 bases and J 4 bases, with 16 bases left between them. The CDR3 is CASSLFQRSPPDTQYF. CDR3 bases: TGTGCCAGCAGCTTATTTCAGCGGTCCCCCCCAGATACGCAGTATTTT.

The chain employs TRBV6-6 and TRBJ1-2; a weak D match, TRBD1 (6 bases). Between the trimmed V and J ends, which lost 8 bases and 7 bases, there was a span of 20 bases. This CDR3 region has 14 residues. From germline, CDR1 is MNHNY and CDR2 SVGAGI (reference sequence). In nucleotides, the CDR3 is TGTGCCAGCGTGAGCACCTCAGGGGAACGTGGCTACACCTTC. It codes for CASVSTSGERGYTF.

This sequence joins TRBV7-2 and TRBJ2-1, with 9 bases identical to TRBD2. CDR3 size: 16 residues. The germline V gene has CDR1 SGHTA and CDR2 FQGNSA. Losses at the gene ends were 3 bases for V and 3 bases for J; bases not matched to a gene: 6. The CDR3 DNA reads TGTGCCAGCAGCTTGATGAGCGGGGGGATCTACAATGAGCAGTTCTTC. It encodes CASSLMSGGIYNEQFF.

In its sample, this clone was seen a few times. The chain has TRBV24-1 and TRBJ2-5; 10 bases map to TRBD1. This CDR3 spans 16 amino acids. Germline CDR1 KGHDR, CDR2 SFDVKD. J was trimmed by 2 bases and V by 3 bases; bases with no gene match: 5. The CDR3, as DNA: TGTGCCACCAGTGATCTGGGACAGGGGAGGCAAGAGACCCAGTACTTC. It translates to CATSDLGQGRQETQYF.

The chain is built from TRBV7-9 and TRBJ2-3, with D unresolved. This CDR3 region has 15 residues. Trimming shortened V by 1 base and J by 5 bases, and 13 bases separated the two germline ends. Germline V gives CDR1 SEHNR, CDR2 FQNEAQ (reference sequence). CDR3 nucleotides: TGTGCCAGCAGCTTAGAAGGAGTGGGTGAAGATACGCAGTATTTT. This encodes CASSLEGVGEDTQYF. The variable domain in full, with the rest retrieved from reference TRBV7-9 and TRBJ2-3, is DTGVSQNPRHKITKRGQNVTFRCDPISEHNRLYWYRQTLGQGPEFLTYFQNEAQLEKSRLLSDRFSAERPKGSFSTLEIQRTEQGDSAMYLCASSLEGVGEDTQYFGPGTRLTVL.

The CDR3: CASCVSSGGLTDTQYF. The CDR3 DNA sequence: TGTGCCAGCTGCGTCTCTAGCGGGGGATTGACAGATACGCAGTATTTT. This sequence joins TRBV2 and TRBJ2-3; 10 bases are shared with TRBD2. CDR1 and CDR2 (germline): SNHLY, FYNNEI. CDR3 size: 16 residues. Trimming took 8 bases from V and 3 from J; bases not matched to a gene: 11. Based on the CDR3 plus reference TRBV2 and TRBJ2-3, the full variable domain is EPEVTQTPSHQVTQMGQEVILRCVPISNHLYFYWYRQILGQKVEFLVSFYNNEISEKSEIFDDQFSVERPDGSNFTLKIRSTKLEDSAMYFCASCVSSGGLTDTQYFGPGTRLTVL.

This clone has a handful of counts. V and J are TRBV2 and TRBJ1-6; 7 bases are shared with TRBD1. CDR1 and CDR2 from the germline V gene are SNHLY and FYNNEI. Trimming cost V 6 bases and J 10 bases; bases outside gene matches: 6. The CDR3 extends over 13 amino acids. CDR3 loop: CASRGDSNSPLHF. Written as DNA, the CDR3 is TGTGCCAGCAGGGGGGACAGCAACTCACCCCTCCACTTT.

The chain links TRBV7-3 to TRBJ2-1; 7 bases match TRBD2. The V and J ends lost 5 bases and 6 bases, in that order; junction bases with no gene match: 10. The CDR3 consists of 15 residues. Per the germline V gene, CDR1 is SGHTA and CDR2 is FQGTGA. CDR3 protein: CASSPTGGPVNEQFF. CDR3 bases: TGTGCCAGCAGCCCCACGGGGGGACCGGTCAATGAGCAGTTCTTC.

J is TRBJ1-5 and V is TRBV4-1; D might be TRBD1 (6 bases). Trimming removed 0 bases from V and 1 base from J, with 10 bases in between. The CDR3 is 16 amino acids. CDR1 MGHRA and CDR2 YSYEKL come from the germline V gene. The CDR3 is CASSQDRDISNQPQHF. For the CDR3, the DNA is TGCGCCAGCAGCCAAGACCGGGACATCAGCAATCAGCCCCAGCATTTT.

The rearrangement joins TRBV14 to TRBJ1-4, with D uncertain. Trimming took 4 bases from V and 5 from J, leaving 14 bases between them. Germline V gene data show CDR1 as SGHDN and CDR2 as FVKESK. CDR3 size: 15 residues. CDR3 in amino acids: CASSLQDTGNEKLFF. The CDR3 region has the DNA TGTGCCAGCAGCCTCCAAGATACGGGGAATGAAAAACTGTTTTTT.

The chain carries TRBV9 and TRBJ2-1, with 9 bases matching TRBD2. From germline, CDR1 is SGDLS and CDR2 YYNGEE. J was trimmed by 9 bases and V by 1 base; bases with no gene match: 11. The CDR3 contains 16 residues. CDR3 residues: CASSVNGGGAVREQFF. The CDR3 nucleotides read TGTGCCAGCAGCGTAAATGGCGGGGGGGCGGTTCGTGAGCAGTTCTTC.